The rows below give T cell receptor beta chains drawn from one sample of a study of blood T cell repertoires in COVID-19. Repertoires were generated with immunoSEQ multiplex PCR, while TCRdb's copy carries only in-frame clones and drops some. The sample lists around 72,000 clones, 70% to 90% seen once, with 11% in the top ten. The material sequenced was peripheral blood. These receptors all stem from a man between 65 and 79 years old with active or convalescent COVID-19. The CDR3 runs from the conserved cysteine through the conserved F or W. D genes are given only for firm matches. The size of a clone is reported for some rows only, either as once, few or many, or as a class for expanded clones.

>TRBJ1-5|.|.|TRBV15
TGTGCCACCAGCCTAGACAGTAGCAATCAGCCCCAGCATTTT
CATSLDSSNQPQHF
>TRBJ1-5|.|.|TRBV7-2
TGTGCCAGCAGCTTTCAGGATAGCAATCAGCCCCAGCATTTT
CASSFQDSNQPQHF
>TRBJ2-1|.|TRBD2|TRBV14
TGTGCCAGCAGCCTGGGGACTAGTGGAGGCAATGAGCAGTTCTTC
CASSLGTSGGNEQFF
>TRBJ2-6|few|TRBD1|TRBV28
TGTGCCAGCAGTCCAAGGACAGGGCGGGACTCTGGGGCCAACGTCCTGACTTTC
CASSPRTGRDSGANVLTF
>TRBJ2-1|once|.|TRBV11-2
TGTGCCAGCACCAATAGTGGCGGGTACGACAATGAGCAGTTCTTC
CASTNSGGYDNEQFF
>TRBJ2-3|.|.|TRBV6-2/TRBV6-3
TGTGCCAGCAGTGTCTCCCCTAGCTGGAGGGAGACTGGAGATACGCAGTATTTT
CASSVSPSWRETGDTQYF
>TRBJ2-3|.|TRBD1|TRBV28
TGTGCCAGCAGGGGGACAGGGAGACCCGATACGCAGTATTTT
CASRGTGRPDTQYF
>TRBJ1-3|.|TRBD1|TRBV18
TGTGCCAGCTCACCACCGGGACAGGGAGGAAACACCATATATTTT
CASSPPGQGGNTIYF
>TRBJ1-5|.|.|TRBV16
TGTGCCAGCAGCCAATCGGGCGTCGCTCAGCCCCAGCATTTT
CASSQSGVAQPQHF
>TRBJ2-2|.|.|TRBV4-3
TGCGCCAGCAGCCAAGGGGTGGGAGGGAACACCGGGGAGCTGTTTTTT
CASSQGVGGNTGELFF
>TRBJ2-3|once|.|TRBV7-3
TGTGCCAGCAGCTTAACAGGAGGACTCTCAGATACGCAGTATTTT
CASSLTGGLSDTQYF
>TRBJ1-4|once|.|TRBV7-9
TGTGCCAGCAGCTCCCAGGGAACCGGAAAACTGTTTTTT
CASSSQGTGKLFF
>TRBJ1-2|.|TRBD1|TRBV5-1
TGCGCCAGCAGCTTGGGGGGCGGACAGGGGAGCTATGGCTACACCTTC
CASSLGGGQGSYGYTF
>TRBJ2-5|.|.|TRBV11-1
TGTGCCAGCAGCCCTCCTGGAGTTCGCGAGACCCAGTACTTC
CASSPPGVRETQYF
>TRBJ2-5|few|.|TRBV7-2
TGTGCCAGCAGCTTAGCGTCAGCGGCCTCCCAGACCCAGTACTTC
CASSLASAASQTQYF
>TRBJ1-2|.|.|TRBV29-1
TGCAGCGGTTACAGGGACTATGGCTACACCTTC
CSGYRDYGYTF
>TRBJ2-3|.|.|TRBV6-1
TGTGCCAGCAGTGAAGCGGGCGGGACCTTTCGCACAGATACGCAGTATTTT
CASSEAGGTFRTDTQYF
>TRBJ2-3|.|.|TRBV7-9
TGTGCCAGCAGTCAGGACCAAGGGGCAGATACGCAGTATTTT
CASSQDQGADTQYF
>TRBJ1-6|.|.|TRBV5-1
TGCGCCAGCAGCTTGGCACGGGGGGGCTATAATTCACCCCTCCACTTT
CASSLARGGYNSPLHF
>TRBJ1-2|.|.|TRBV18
TGTGCCAGCTCACCACGAGGGCCCGGGGGAGCTAACTATGGCTACACCTTC
CASSPRGPGGANYGYTF
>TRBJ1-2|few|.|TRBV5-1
TGCGCCAGCAGCTTGGCCCCTCCCTTGTCAGGGGAGTATGGCTACACCTTC
CASSLAPPLSGEYGYTF
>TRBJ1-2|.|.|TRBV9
TGTGCCAGCAGCGCCGGGGTGGTGGGTGGCTACACCTTC
CASSAGVVGGYTF
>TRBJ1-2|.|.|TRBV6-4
TGTGCCAGCAGTGATGGAGTAAGGGGCTTCTTC
CASSDGVRGFF
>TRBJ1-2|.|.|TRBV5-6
TGTGCCAGCAGCTTGGACAGGATATATGGCTACACCTTC
CASSLDRIYGYTF
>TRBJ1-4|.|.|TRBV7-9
TGTGCCAGCAGCTTAGCCGCCATGAGTAATGAAAAACTGTTTTTT
CASSLAAMSNEKLFF
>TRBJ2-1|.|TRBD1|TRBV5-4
TGTGCCAGCAGCGGGGGACAGGGTAAGTCCCACAATGAGCAGTTCTTC
CASSGGQGKSHNEQFF
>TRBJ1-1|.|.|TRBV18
TGTGCCAGCTCAGGGGGCGCGGGCACTGAAGCTTTCTTT
CASSGGAGTEAFF
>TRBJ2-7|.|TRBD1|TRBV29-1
TGCAGCGCCGGATTGGGACAGGGCTACGAGCAGTACTTC
CSAGLGQGYEQYF